The subject of this entry is one T cell receptor (beta chain). Germline assignment: CDR1 SGHVS and CDR2 FQNEAQ. This CDR3 contains 18 residues. V was cut by 3 bases and J by 1 base, with 16 bases left in between. In the authors' methods: Amplification of reference gene primers provided the estimated nucleated cell counts. Data came from immunoSEQ multiplex PCR; TCRdb stores just in-frame clones and leaves some out. V, J and clone size are those of that table, while D and trimming were read from the DNA. The data contain nearly 80,000 clones, less than 90% of them singletons. This entry comes from a study of blood T cell repertoires in COVID-19. On the study more broadly: PBMCs, B-cell-depleted T cells, or T cells provided the cDNA or gDNA that made up the material.

V and J are TRBV7-8 and TRBJ1-6; D is perhaps TRBD1 (6 bases). The sequencing input was peripheral blood. This receptor was taken from a man in his 60s with active or convalescent COVID-19. The CDR3 here is CASSLVQGSSSYNSPLHF. For the CDR3, the DNA is TGTGCCAGCAGCTTGGTCCAGGGGTCAAGTTCCTATAATTCACCCCTCCACTTT.